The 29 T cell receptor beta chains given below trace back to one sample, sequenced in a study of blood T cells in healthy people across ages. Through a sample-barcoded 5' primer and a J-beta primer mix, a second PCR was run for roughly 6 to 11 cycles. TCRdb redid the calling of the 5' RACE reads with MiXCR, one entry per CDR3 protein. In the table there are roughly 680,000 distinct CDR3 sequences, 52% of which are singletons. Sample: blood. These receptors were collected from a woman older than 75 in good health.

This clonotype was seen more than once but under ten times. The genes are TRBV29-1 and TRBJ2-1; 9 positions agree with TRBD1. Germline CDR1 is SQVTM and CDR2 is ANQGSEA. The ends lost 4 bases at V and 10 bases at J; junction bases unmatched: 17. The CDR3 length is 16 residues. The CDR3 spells CSVAGFTWDRAREQFF. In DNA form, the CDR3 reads TGCAGCGTTGCCGGGTTTACGTGGGACAGGGCACGGGAGCAGTTCTTC.

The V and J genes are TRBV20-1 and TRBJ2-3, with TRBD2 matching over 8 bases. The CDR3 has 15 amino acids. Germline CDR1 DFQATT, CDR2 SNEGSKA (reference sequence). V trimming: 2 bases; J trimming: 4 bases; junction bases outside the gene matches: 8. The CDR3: CSARPVAGSPDTQYF. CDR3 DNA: TGCAGTGCTAGACCGGTAGCGGGGAGTCCAGATACGCAGTATTTT.

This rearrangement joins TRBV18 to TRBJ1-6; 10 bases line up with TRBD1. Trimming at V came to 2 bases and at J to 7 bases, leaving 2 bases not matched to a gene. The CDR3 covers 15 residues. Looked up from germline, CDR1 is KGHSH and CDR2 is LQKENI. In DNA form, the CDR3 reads TGTGCCAGCTCACCAAAGGGACAGGGGAATTCACCCCTCCACTTT. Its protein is CASSPKGQGNSPLHF. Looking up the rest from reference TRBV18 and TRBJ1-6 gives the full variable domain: NAGVMQNPRHLVRRRGQEARLRCSPMKGHSHVYWYRQLPEEGLKFMVYLQKENIIDESGMPKERFSAEFPKEGPSILRIQQVVRGDSAAYFCASSPKGQGNSPLHFGNGTRLTVT.

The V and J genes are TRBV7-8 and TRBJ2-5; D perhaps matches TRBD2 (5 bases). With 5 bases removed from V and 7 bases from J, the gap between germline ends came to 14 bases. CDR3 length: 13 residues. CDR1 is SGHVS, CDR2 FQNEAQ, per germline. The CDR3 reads CASSALGFGTQYF. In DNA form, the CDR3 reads TGTGCCAGCAGCGCACTAGGATTCGGGACCCAGTACTTC.

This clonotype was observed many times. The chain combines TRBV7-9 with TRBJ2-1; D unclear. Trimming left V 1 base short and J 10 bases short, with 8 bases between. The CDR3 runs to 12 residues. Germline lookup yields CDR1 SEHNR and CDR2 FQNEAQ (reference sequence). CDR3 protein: CASSLEGWEQFF. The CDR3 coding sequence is TGTGCCAGCAGCTTAGAAGGATGGGAGCAGTTCTTC.

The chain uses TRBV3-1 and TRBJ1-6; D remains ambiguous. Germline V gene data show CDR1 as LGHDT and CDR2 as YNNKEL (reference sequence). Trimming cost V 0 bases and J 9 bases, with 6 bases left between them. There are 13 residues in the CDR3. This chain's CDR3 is CASSQDKGSPLHF. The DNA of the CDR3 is TGTGCCAGCAGCCAAGATAAGGGTTCACCCCTCCACTTT.

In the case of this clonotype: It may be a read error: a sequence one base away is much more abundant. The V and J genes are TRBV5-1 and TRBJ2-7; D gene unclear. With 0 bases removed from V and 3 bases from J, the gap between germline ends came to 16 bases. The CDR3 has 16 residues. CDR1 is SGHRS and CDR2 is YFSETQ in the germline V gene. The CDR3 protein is CASSLAAGIVGYEQYF. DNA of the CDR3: TGCGCCAGCAGCTTGGCGGCCGGAATCGTAGGCTACGAGCAGTACTTC.

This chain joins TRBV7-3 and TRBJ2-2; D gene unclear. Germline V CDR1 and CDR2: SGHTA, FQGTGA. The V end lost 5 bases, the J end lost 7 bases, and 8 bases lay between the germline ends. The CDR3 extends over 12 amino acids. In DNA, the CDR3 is TGTGCCAGCAGCCCCTATGGCGGGGAGCTGTTTTTT. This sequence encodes CASSPYGGELFF.

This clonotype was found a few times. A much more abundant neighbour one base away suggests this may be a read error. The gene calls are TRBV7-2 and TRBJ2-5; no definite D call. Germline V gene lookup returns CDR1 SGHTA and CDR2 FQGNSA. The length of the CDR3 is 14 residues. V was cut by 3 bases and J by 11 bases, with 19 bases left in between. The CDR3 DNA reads TGTGCCAGCAGCTTTTATAGGCAGCACAATGAGCAGTACTTC. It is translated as CASSFYRQHNEQYF. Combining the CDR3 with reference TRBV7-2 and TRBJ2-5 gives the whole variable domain GAGVSQSPSNKVTEKGKDVELRCDPISGHTALYWYRQSLGQGLEFLIYFQGNSAPDKSGLPSDRFSAERTGGSVSTLTIQRTQQEDSAVYLCASSFYRQHNEQYFGPGTRLLVL.

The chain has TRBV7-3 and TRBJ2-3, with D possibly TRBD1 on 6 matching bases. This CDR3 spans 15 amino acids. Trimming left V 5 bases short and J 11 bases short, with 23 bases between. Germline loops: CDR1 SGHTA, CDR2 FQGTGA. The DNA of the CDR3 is TGTGCCAGCAGCCCCTACCGGGACAAGCGACATGAGCAGTATTTT. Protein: CASSPYRDKRHEQYF.

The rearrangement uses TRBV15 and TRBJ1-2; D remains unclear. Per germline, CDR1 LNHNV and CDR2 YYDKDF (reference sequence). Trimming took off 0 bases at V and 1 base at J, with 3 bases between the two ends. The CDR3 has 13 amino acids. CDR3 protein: CATSREVNYGYTF. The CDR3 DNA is TGTGCCACCAGCAGAGAAGTTAACTATGGCTACACCTTC.

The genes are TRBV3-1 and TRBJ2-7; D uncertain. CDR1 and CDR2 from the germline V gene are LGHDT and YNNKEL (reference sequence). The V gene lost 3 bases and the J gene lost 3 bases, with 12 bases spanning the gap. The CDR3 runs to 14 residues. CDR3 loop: CASSQLVGGYEQYF. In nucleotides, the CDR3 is TGTGCCAGCAGCCAGTTAGTGGGCGGCTACGAGCAGTACTTC.

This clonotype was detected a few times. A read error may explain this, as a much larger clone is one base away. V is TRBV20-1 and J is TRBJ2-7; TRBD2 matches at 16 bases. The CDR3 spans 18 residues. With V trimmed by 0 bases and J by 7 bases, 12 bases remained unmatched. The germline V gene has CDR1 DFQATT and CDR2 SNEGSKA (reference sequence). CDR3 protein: CSARDRAVGTSGRGEQYF. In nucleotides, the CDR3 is TGCAGTGCTAGAGATCGGGCAGTCGGGACTAGCGGGAGGGGTGAGCAGTACTTC.

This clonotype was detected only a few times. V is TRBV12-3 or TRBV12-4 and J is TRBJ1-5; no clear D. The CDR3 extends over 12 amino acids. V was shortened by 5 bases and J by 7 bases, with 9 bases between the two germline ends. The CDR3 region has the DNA TGTGCCAGCAGTCACCGTTTCCAGCCCCAGCATTTT. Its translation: CASSHRFQPQHF.

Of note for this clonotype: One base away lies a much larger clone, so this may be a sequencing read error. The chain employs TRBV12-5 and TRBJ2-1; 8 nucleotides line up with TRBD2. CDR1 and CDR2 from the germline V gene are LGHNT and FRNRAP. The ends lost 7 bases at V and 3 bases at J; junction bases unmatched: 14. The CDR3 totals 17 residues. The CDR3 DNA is TGTGCTAGTGCCGTCGGGGTAGCGGGGATCTACTACAATGAGCAGTTCTTC. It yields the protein CASAVGVAGIYYNEQFF.

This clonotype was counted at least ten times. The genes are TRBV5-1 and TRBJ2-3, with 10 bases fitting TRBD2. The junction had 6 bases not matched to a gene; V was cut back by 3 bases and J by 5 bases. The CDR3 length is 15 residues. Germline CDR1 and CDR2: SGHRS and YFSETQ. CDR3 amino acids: CASSSLAGVKDTQYF. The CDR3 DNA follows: TGCGCCAGCAGCTCCCTAGCGGGGGTTAAAGATACGCAGTATTTT.

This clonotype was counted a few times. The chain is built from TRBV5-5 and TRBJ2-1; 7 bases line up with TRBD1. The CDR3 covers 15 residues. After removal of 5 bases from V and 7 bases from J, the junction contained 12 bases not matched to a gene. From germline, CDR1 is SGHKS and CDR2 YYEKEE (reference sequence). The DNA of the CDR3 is TGTGCCAGCAGGGATTCAGGGGGTTTAGTAAATGAGCAGTTCTTC. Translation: CASRDSGGLVNEQFF.

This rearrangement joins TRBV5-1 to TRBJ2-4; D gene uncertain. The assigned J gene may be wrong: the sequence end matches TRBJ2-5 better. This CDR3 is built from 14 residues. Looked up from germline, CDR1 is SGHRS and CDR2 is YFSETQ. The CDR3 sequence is CASSLAGKAETQYF. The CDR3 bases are TGCGCCAGCAGCTTGGCCGGAAAAGCGGAGACCCAGTACTTC.

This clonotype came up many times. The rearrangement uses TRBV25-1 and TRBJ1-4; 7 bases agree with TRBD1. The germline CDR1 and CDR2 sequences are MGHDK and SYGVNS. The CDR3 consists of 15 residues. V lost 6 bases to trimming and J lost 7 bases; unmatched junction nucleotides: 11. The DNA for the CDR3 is TGTGCCAGCAGCCGCGACAGGGTAGAAGGTGAAAAACTGTTTTTT. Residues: CASSRDRVEGEKLFF.

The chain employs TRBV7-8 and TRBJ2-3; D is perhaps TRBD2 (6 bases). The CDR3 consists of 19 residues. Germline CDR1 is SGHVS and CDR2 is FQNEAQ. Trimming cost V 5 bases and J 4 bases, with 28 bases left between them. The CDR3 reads CASSAYRLMGLGVPDTQYF. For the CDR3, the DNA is TGTGCCAGCAGCGCATACCGCCTTATGGGACTGGGAGTTCCAGATACGCAGTATTTT.

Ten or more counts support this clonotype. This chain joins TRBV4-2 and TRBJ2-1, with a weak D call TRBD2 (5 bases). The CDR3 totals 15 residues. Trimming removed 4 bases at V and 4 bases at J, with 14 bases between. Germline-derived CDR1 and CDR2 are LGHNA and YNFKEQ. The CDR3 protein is CASSRELGNYNEQFF. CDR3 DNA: TGTGCCAGCAGCCGGGAACTAGGAAATTACAATGAGCAGTTCTTC.

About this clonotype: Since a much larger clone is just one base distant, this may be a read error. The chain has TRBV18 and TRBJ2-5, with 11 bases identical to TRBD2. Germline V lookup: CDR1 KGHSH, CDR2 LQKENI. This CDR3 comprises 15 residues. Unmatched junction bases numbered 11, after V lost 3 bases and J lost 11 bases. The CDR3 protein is CASSPGLADNNEQYF. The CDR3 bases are TGTGCCAGCTCACCGGGACTAGCGGACAACAATGAGCAGTACTTC.

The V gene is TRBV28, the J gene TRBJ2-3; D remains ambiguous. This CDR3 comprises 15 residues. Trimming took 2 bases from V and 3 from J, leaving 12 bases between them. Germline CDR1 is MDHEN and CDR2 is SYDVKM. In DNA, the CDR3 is TGTGCCAGCAGTTTAAAGCCCCTTGAGACAGATACGCAGTATTTT. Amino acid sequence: CASSLKPLETDTQYF.

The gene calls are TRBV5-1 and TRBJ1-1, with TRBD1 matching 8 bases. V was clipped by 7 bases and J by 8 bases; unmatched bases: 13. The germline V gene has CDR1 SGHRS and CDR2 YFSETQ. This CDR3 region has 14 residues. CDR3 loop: CASGKTGTGTEAFF. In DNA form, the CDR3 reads TGCGCCAGCGGAAAAACCGGGACAGGTACCGAAGCTTTCTTT.

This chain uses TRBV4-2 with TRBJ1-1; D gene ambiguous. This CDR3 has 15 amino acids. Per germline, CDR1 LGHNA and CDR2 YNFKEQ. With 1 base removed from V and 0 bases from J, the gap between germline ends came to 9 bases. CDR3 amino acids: CASSQGTVLNTEAFF. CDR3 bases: TGTGCCAGCAGCCAAGGTACGGTGTTGAACACTGAAGCTTTCTTT.

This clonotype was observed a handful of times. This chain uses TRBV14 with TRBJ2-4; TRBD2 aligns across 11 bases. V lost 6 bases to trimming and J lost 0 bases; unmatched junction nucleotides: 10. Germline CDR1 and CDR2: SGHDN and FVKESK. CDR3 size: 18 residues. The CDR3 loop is CASSHPGLAEIAKNIQYF. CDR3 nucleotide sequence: TGTGCCAGCAGTCACCCGGGACTAGCGGAGATAGCCAAAAACATTCAGTACTTC.

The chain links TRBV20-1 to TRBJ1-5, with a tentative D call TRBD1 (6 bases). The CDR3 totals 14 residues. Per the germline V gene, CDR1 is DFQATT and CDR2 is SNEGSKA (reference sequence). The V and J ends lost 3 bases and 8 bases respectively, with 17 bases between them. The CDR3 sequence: CSASKHPQGEPQHF. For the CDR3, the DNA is TGCAGTGCTAGCAAACATCCACAGGGAGAGCCCCAGCATTTT.

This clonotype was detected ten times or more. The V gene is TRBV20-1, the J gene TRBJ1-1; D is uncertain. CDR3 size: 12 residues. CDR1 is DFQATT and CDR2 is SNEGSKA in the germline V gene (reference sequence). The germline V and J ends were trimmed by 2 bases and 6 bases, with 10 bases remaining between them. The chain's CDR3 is CSARRGRPEAFF. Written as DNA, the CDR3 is TGCAGTGCTAGACGAGGCAGGCCTGAAGCTTTCTTT.

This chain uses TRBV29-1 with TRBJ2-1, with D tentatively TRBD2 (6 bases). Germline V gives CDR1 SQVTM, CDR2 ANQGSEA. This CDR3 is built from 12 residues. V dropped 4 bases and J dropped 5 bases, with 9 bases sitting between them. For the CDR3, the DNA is TGCAGCGTTGCGGCGGGAAACAATGAGCAGTTCTTC. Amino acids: CSVAAGNNEQFF.